Each of the 10 T cell receptor beta chains below was sequenced from the same sample in a study of blood T cell repertoires in COVID-19. Assay used: immunoSEQ multiplex PCR; TCRdb lists only in-frame clones, some missing. The sample shows over 100,000 clones, roughly 84% of them seen only once. Sequencing was done on a sample of peripheral blood. These receptors came from a middle-aged man with acute or convalescent COVID-19.

J is TRBJ1-3 and V is TRBV7-2; possibly TRBD1 for D (5 bases). Per the germline V gene, CDR1 is SGHTA and CDR2 is FQGNSA. The CDR3 covers 17 residues. Trimming shortened V by 5 bases and J by 0 bases, and 17 bases separated the two germline ends. The CDR3: CASSPRTQYSSGNTIYF. CDR3 bases: TGTGCCAGCAGCCCTCGGACACAATATAGCTCTGGAAACACCATATATTTT.

The chain combines TRBV10-1 with TRBJ2-5, with 9 bases aligning to TRBD2. This CDR3 spans 16 amino acids. CDR1 is WNHNN and CDR2 is SYGVQD in the germline V gene (reference sequence). The V and J ends lost 3 bases and 0 bases, in that order; junction bases with no gene match: 5. CDR3 region: CASSDGTSHHQETQYF. The CDR3 coding sequence is TGCGCCAGCAGTGATGGGACTAGCCACCACCAAGAGACCCAGTACTTC.

CDR3: CASSRPLEGTSGGHDTGELFF. CDR3 nucleotide sequence: TGTGCCAGCAGCCGCCCCCTGGAAGGGACTAGCGGGGGTCATGACACCGGGGAGCTGTTTTTT. The chain couples TRBV6-6 to TRBJ2-2; 14 nucleotides match TRBD2. Per germline, CDR1 MNHNY and CDR2 SVGAGI (reference sequence). V lost 6 bases to trimming and J lost 3 bases; unmatched junction nucleotides: 18. The CDR3 is made up of 21 amino acids.

The rearrangement joins TRBV5-1 to TRBJ2-1; the match to TRBD2 covers 10 bases. Germline V lookup: CDR1 SGHRS, CDR2 YFSETQ. Trimming at V came to 2 bases and at J to 3 bases, leaving 5 bases not matched to a gene. This CDR3 contains 16 residues. CDR3 sequence reads: CASSLGTSANYNEQFF. Written as DNA, the CDR3 is TGCGCCAGCAGCTTAGGGACTAGCGCAAACTACAATGAGCAGTTCTTC.

The CDR3 DNA reads TGTGCCAGCACCCTCGACAGGGTTGATGGCTACACCTTC. Encoded protein: CASTLDRVDGYTF. This chain connects TRBV7-2 to TRBJ1-2, with TRBD1 matching 7 bases. This CDR3 region has 13 residues. Germline CDR1 is SGHTA and CDR2 is FQGNSA. V shed 7 bases, J shed 6 bases, and the junction held 8 bases outside the gene matches.

This clone was seen a single time. The CDR3 spells CASRRAPGQGIQGPISPLHF. CDR3 coding DNA: TGTGCCAGCAGACGAGCACCGGGACAGGGGATACAAGGGCCGATTTCACCCCTCCACTTT. The chain employs TRBV28 and TRBJ1-6; 10 nucleotides agree with TRBD1. The CDR3 runs 20 residues. The V segment lost 6 bases and the J segment 9 bases; nucleotides outside the gene matches: 23. Germline V gene sequence: CDR1 MDHEN, CDR2 SYDVKM.

This rearrangement joins TRBV27 to TRBJ2-7; TRBD1 might be the D (6 bases). The CDR3 runs to 14 residues. The ends were cut back, 5 bases at V and 2 bases at J, with 13 bases in the middle. Germline V gene data show CDR1 as MNHEY and CDR2 as SMNVEV (reference sequence). In DNA, the CDR3 is TGTGCCAGCAGTCAGCGCGAGGGGGCCTACGAGCAGTACTTC. This translates into CASSQREGAYEQYF.

V is TRBV10-3 and J is TRBJ2-1; the match to TRBD2 covers 10 bases. This CDR3 spans 14 amino acids. The germline CDR1 and CDR2 sequences are ENHRY and SYGVKD. V gave up 4 bases and J gave up 9 bases; unmatched junction bases: 6. For the CDR3, the DNA is TGTGCCATCAGTGCGAGCGGGGGGGAAACTGAGCAGTTCTTC. This gives the protein CAISASGGETEQFF.

V is TRBV19 and J is TRBJ2-7; TRBD2 is a possible D gene (6 bases). V was pared by 2 bases and J by 0 bases, with 11 bases between. This CDR3 has 15 amino acids. CDR1 is LNHDA, CDR2 SQIVND, per germline (reference sequence). In DNA form, the CDR3 reads TGTGCCAGTAGTATACTGGGCGGGAACTCCTACGAGCAGTACTTC. It encodes CASSILGGNSYEQYF.

V and J are TRBV12-3 or TRBV12-4 and TRBJ1-4; a weak D match, TRBD1 (5 bases). The CDR3 has 11 amino acids. V was shortened by 1 base and J by 13 bases, with 7 bases between the two germline ends. The CDR3 sequence is CASSLGGGLFF. The CDR3 region has the DNA TGTGCCAGCAGTTTAGGGGGGGGACTGTTTTTT.